Listed here is a single T cell receptor (beta chain). A Seattle source enrolled patients during active infection and followed them longitudinally. This sample was included in a study of blood T cell repertoires in COVID-19. Study-wide background: PBMCs, B-cell-depleted T cells, or T cells provided the cDNA or gDNA that made up the material.

The CDR3 runs to 15 residues. The germline V gene encodes CDR1 SQVTM and CDR2 ANQGSEA. Between the trimmed V and J ends, which lost 0 bases and 4 bases, there was a span of 14 bases. Generated by immunoSEQ multiplex PCR, the TCRdb table keeps only in-frame clones and is missing some. The sample consists of approximately 33,000 clones, 70% to 90% of them appearing once. V usage is TRBV29-1 and J usage is TRBJ2-3; D possibly corresponds to TRBD2 (5 bases). The TCR originated in a man in his sixties with COVID-19, enrolled during active disease. Sequencing was carried out using peripheral blood. CDR3 coding DNA: TGCAGCGTTGAAGATGGAGGAGCGCTGCCAGATACGCAGTATTTT. This gives the protein CSVEDGGALPDTQYF.